The rows below give T cell receptor beta chains drawn from one sample of a study of cytomegalovirus exposure and HLA in healthy donors. This table comes from immunoSEQ multiplex PCR, and its TCRdb copy is limited to in-frame clones, with some not included. The data hold approximately 72,000 clones, with 78% observed a single time. The source material was PBMCs. Receptor source: a male donor in good health and CMV-seropositive. The CDR3 runs from the conserved cysteine through the conserved F or W. Clone size is shown for a subset of rows, as once, few, many or a class of expanded clone.

V,J,size,length,CDR3
TRBV28,TRBJ2-7,NA,15,CASSTTGGPSYEQYF
TRBV5-1,TRBJ2-3,NA,19,CASSLVALAGGPGEDTQYF
TRBV5-4,TRBJ2-3,NA,14,CASSMAGSTDTQYF
TRBV27,TRBJ2-5,NA,14,CASRPRTSEGTQYF
TRBV9,TRBJ2-7,NA,18,CASSVAGFGASGRPEQYF
TRBV18,TRBJ2-2,NA,14,CASSPPSYTGELFF
TRBV6-4,TRBJ2-3,NA,13,CASKAGGTDTQYF
TRBV10-3,TRBJ1-2,NA,14,CAIKPGQGVYGYTF
TRBV7-9,TRBJ2-7,NA,15,CASSGGVLIASEQYF
TRBV9,TRBJ1-3,NA,16,CASSVASTVSGNTIYF
TRBV20-1,TRBJ2-3,NA,10,CSAKRDTQYF
TRBV7-8,TRBJ2-7,NA,18,CASSSYLVLAYHTSEQYF
TRBV9,TRBJ1-2,NA,15,CASSAGGGQNYGYTF
TRBV5-1,TRBJ2-7,NA,16,CASSPRGGGASYEQYF
TRBV7-3,TRBJ1-6,NA,14,CASSFGQGNSPLHF
TRBV18,TRBJ1-5,NA,14,CASSPTETNQPQHF
TRBV7-9,TRBJ1-6,NA,12,CASSQTGDTLHF
TRBV4-3,TRBJ1-1,NA,18,CASSQDQVRNSRNTEAFF
TRBV28,TRBJ1-2,NA,14,CASSVGQGPRGYTF
TRBV4-1,TRBJ1-3,few,15,CASSRTGLGGNTIYF
TRBV5-6,TRBJ2-2,few,16,CASSLAGTGSAGELFF
TRBV5-6,TRBJ1-3,once,14,CASRQQGPGNTIYF
TRBV19,TRBJ2-1,NA,16,CASSIDTSGNYNEQFF
TRBV7-9,TRBJ1-1,NA,15,CSSSSPGGAGTEAFF
TRBV20-1,TRBJ1-2,NA,11,CSASASGGFTF
TRBV30,TRBJ1-5,NA,16,CAWSNRLGAGNQPQHF
TRBV27,TRBJ1-2,NA,15,CASRLSGGPGYGYTF
TRBV15,TRBJ1-1,NA,14,CATSRGAGVAEAFF
TRBV7-2,TRBJ2-5,NA,15,CASSRDRGAGETQYF
TRBV6-1,TRBJ1-2,NA,15,CASSEAVLANYGYTF
TRBV7-9,TRBJ2-2,NA,12,CSSSLSVGELFF
TRBV7-8,TRBJ1-6,NA,17,CASSLLGGNGGNSPLHF
TRBV28,TRBJ2-1,NA,17,CASTLGTSGRIYDEQFF
TRBV28,TRBJ2-3,NA,15,CASSSGGQGPDTQYF
TRBV28,TRBJ2-1,NA,15,CASSLAGTGEYEQFF
TRBV4-1,TRBJ2-4,NA,16,CASSQDGGVSKNIQYF
TRBV2,TRBJ1-6,NA,14,CASSEGQGNSPLHF
TRBV19,TRBJ2-7,NA,14,CASAWASGSYEQYF
TRBV7-9,TRBJ2-7,NA,15,CASRPAGTGTREQYF
TRBV7-9,TRBJ1-4,NA,15,CASSSQQGIEEKLFF